What follows are 11 T cell receptor beta chains derived from one specimen sequenced in a study of regulatory T cells in long-lasting Graves disease. To make TCR beta libraries, researchers used iRepertoire HTBI primers and Arm-PCR of CDR3 regions. One entry per CDR3 protein, called by TCRdb with MiXCR from the multiplex PCR reads. Of about 400,000 distinct CDR3 sequences listed, around 16% are singletons. Indicated time point: newly diagnosed GD, antithyroid drugs for less than 3 months. PBMCs were the source of the RNA used for TCR sequencing. The sample was peripheral blood mononuclear cells (PBMCs), taken at new diagnosis, from a patient treated with antithyroid drugs. The receptors come from a female donor with Graves disease.

In this sample, this clonotype turned up a few times. The CDR3 ends on some other residue instead of the conserved phenylalanine or tryptophan, so this is likely a read error. The gene calls are TRBV6-9 and TRBJ2-1, with D perhaps being TRBD1 or TRBD2 (6 bases each). V lost 3 bases and J 7 bases, leaving 22 bases between the germline ends. Germline CDR1 and CDR2: MNHGY and SVAAGI. The CDR3 is 17 residues long. The CDR3: CASSYLGGPPQGNEQFL. The CDR3 nucleotides are TGTGCCAGCAGTTACCTGGGAGGACCGCCCCAGGGGAATGAGCAGTTCCTC.

This clonotype was counted many times. At one end, the junction sequence differs from germline, possibly due to a read error. V is TRBV6-2 or TRBV6-3 and J is TRBJ2-1; no clear D gene. This CDR3 is built from 15 residues. Germline lookup yields CDR1 MNHEY and CDR2 SVGEGT. The CDR3 is CASSYHGLYVQDWVF. The CDR3 coding sequence is TGTGCCAGCAGTTACCACGGCTTATATGTCCAGGATTGGGTCTTC.

As regards this clonotype: This may be a read error, as it is one base from a much larger clone. The genes are TRBV10-3 and TRBJ2-3, with TRBD2 matching 8 bases. V dropped 3 bases and J dropped 1; count of bases not matched to a gene: 3. Germline V gene lookup returns CDR1 ENHRY and CDR2 SYGVKD. CDR3 size: 15 residues. CDR3 bases: TGTGCCATCAGTGACTCAGCGGGAGGCACAGATACGCAGTATTTT. Its protein is CAISDSAGGTDTQYF.

This clonotype came up a few times. The chain employs TRBV6-1 and TRBJ1-6; 7 nucleotides agree with TRBD1. Per germline, CDR1 MNHNS and CDR2 SASEGT. The J segment lost 10 bases and the V segment lost 4 bases, leaving 7 bases of the junction unmatched. This CDR3 contains 14 residues. CDR3 sequence (DNA): TGTGCCAGCAGTGCGGACAGGATCGGGTCACCCCTCCACTTT. It yields the protein CASSADRIGSPLHF.

This clonotype was recorded at least ten times. The chain is built from TRBV20-1 and TRBJ1-1, with a tentative D call TRBD1 (6 bases). Germline assignment: CDR1 DFQATT and CDR2 SNEGSKA (reference sequence). V was shortened by 1 base and J by 1 base, with 10 bases between the two germline ends. This CDR3 has 14 residues. CDR3 DNA sequence: TGCAGTGCTAGAGTCCCGGACAGGAACACTGAAGCTTTCTTT. Translated: CSARVPDRNTEAFF.

This chain's CDR3 is CAISSGQPDEKLFF. CDR3 nucleotide sequence: TGTGCCATCAGTTCCGGACAGCCAGATGAAAAACTGTTTTTT. V is TRBV10-3 and J is TRBJ1-4; D perhaps matches TRBD1 (6 bases). The CDR3 spans 14 residues. Germline lookup yields CDR1 ENHRY and CDR2 SYGVKD. V was clipped by 5 bases and J by 6 bases, with 13 bases between them.

There are many counts of this clonotype. This rearrangement joins TRBV6-5 to TRBJ2-7, with TRBD2 identical over 7 bases. V was clipped by 2 bases and J by 5 bases; unmatched bases: 0. This CDR3 comprises 12 residues. Looked up from germline, CDR1 is MNHEY and CDR2 is SVGAGI. CDR3 region: CASSYGRDEQYF. CDR3 DNA: TGTGCCAGCAGTTACGGGAGGGACGAGCAGTACTTC.

This clonotype was observed a few times. This CDR3 is CASSSRAQETQYF. CDR3 in DNA: TGCGCCAGCAGCTCGAGGGCACAAGAGACCCAGTACTTC. V is TRBV5-1 and J is TRBJ2-5, with a possible D match to TRBD2 (5 bases). Trimming cost V 3 bases and J 2 bases, with 8 bases left between them. Germline loops: CDR1 SGHRS, CDR2 YFSETQ. This CDR3 contains 13 residues.

This clonotype has ten or more counts. CDR3 in amino acids: CASSLDLNTTDTQYF. In nucleotides, the CDR3 is TGTGCCAGCAGCTTAGATCTAAACACCACAGATACGCAGTATTTT. The V call is TRBV11-3, the J call TRBJ2-3, with D unclear. The length of the CDR3 is 15 residues. Germline V gene data show CDR1 as SGHNT and CDR2 as YENEEA. V was trimmed by 0 bases and J by 2 bases, leaving 9 bases between them.

This clonotype was picked up many times. This chain connects TRBV7-9 to TRBJ2-7; 9 nucleotides align to TRBD2. CDR1 and CDR2 (germline): SEHNR, FQNEAQ (reference sequence). J gave up 2 bases and V 1 base, and 9 bases lay outside the gene matches. The length of the CDR3 is 17 residues. CDR3 nucleotide sequence: TGTGCCAGCAGCTTAGAGAGTCCTAGCGGGGCCCCCTACGAGCAGTACTTC. Amino acid sequence: CASSLESPSGAPYEQYF.

The chain uses TRBV4-1 and TRBJ1-1; D remains unclear. V was cut by 0 bases and J by 4 bases, with 9 bases left in between. This CDR3 comprises 14 residues. The germline V gene has CDR1 MGHRA and CDR2 YSYEKL. CDR3 coding DNA: TGCGCCAGCAGCCAAGATCCCCTAATCACTGAAGCTTTCTTT. Residues: CASSQDPLITEAFF.